This T cell receptor (beta chain) was sequenced in a study of blood T cell repertoires in COVID-19. Study-wide background: The United States, Italy and Spain provided the acute and convalescent COVID-19 samples.

Assay: immunoSEQ multiplex PCR; the TCRdb copy retains only in-frame clones and omits some. The sample contains some 150,000 clones, around 85% of which appear only once. Germline V CDR1 and CDR2: SGHAT, FQNNGV. The CDR3 consists of 19 residues. V lost 5 bases to trimming and J lost 0 bases, with 23 bases between them. The chain joins TRBV11-2 to TRBJ1-3; a possible D gene is TRBD1 (5 bases). The TCR was taken from a woman in her 70s with acute or convalescent COVID-19. Sequencing used peripheral blood. The CDR3, as DNA: TGTGCCAGCAGCCAAAGGACATCACAGGCTGTAGTCTCTGGAAACACCATATATTTT. Encoded protein: CASSQRTSQAVVSGNTIYF.